The entry that follows covers one T cell receptor beta chain sequence. Its target is not known. These data come from a study of graft-versus-host responses after intestinal transplantation. The CDR3 has 13 residues. Germline CDR1 is SNHLY and CDR2 is FYNNEI. Trimming left V 6 bases short and J 2 bases short, with 8 bases between. Libraries were prepared by immunoSEQ multiplex PCR; TCRdb keeps only in-frame clonotypes and omits some of them. The sample has 100,000 or so clones; about nine tenths are singletons. The rearrangement links TRBV2 to TRBJ1-5, with D uncertain. This sequence was found in a human donor who was the organ donor for an intestinal transplant. The starting material was unstimulated CD4+ T cells sorted from spleen or lymph node cells, obtained before transplant. CDR3 nucleotide sequence: TGTGCCAGCAGAAAGGAGGGCAATCAGCCCCAGCATTTT. Translation gives CASRKEGNQPQHF.